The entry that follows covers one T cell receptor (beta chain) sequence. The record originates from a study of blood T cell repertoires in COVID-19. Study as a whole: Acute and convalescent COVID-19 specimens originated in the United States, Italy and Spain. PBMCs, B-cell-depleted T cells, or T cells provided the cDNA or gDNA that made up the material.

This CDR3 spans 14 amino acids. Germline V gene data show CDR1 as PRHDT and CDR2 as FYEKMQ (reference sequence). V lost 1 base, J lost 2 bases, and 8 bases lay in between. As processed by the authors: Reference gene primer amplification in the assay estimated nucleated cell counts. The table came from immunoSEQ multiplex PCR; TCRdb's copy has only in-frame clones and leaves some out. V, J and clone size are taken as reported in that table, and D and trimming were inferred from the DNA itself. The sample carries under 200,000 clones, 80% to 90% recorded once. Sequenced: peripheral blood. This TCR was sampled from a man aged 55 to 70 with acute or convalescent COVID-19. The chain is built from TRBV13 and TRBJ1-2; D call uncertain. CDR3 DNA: TGTGCCAGCAGCTTAGTCGGGGTGAACTATGGCTACACCTTC. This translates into CASSLVGVNYGYTF. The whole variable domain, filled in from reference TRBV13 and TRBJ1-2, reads AAGVIQSPRHLIKEKRETATLKCYPIPRHDTVYWYQQGPGQDPQFLISFYEKMQSDKGSIPDRFSAQQFSDYHSELNMSSLELGDSALYFCASSLVGVNYGYTFGSGTRLTVV.